The next 21 T cell receptor beta chains were all read from a single sample in a study of spatial heterogeneity in lung cancer. TCRdb processed the 5' RACE reads anew with MiXCR; each CDR3 protein has one entry. Of about 7,000 distinct CDR3 sequences in the sample, about 7.7% were seen once. Time point: sample taken at primary tumor resection. No cells were sorted before sequencing. The whole RNA sequenced was extracted from tumor, nontumor lung or frozen PBMC. The sample in question was PBMCs, obtained at surgery. Receptor source: a male donor with early-stage non-small cell lung cancer.

Concerning this clonotype: The library was built for alpha chains, so this beta chain is an off-target read and its size means little. The chain employs TRBV7-2 and TRBJ2-1; tentative D call: TRBD1 (5 bases). The CDR3 runs 14 residues. Germline V gene data show CDR1 as SGHTA and CDR2 as FQGNSA. V gave up 2 bases and J gave up 8 bases, with 13 bases separating them. The CDR3 region is CASSLIGRADEQFF. The CDR3 DNA is TGTGCCAGCAGCTTAATCGGCAGGGCCGATGAGCAGTTCTTC. The entire variable domain, with the rest obtained from reference TRBV7-2 and TRBJ2-1, is as follows: GAGVSQSPSNKVTEKGKDVELRCDPISGHTALYWYRQSLGQGLEFLIYFQGNSAPDKSGLPSDRFSAERTGGSVSTLTIQRTQQEDSAVYLCASSLIGRADEQFFGPGTRLTVL.

Notes on this clonotype: A library prepared for alpha chains yielded this beta chain as an off-target read; its size is of little meaning. The gene calls are TRBV6-5 and TRBJ1-2, with D perhaps matching TRBD1 (6 bases). V lost 6 bases, J lost 8 bases, and 16 bases lay in between. The CDR3 is made up of 13 amino acids. Germline CDR1 MNHEY, CDR2 SVGAGI. As DNA, the CDR3 is TGTGCCAGCAGATGGACAGCGACTGGCGGCTACACCTTC. It yields the protein CASRWTATGGYTF.

This clonotype was recorded many times. The size of this beta chain means little, since it is a stray read in a library made for alpha chains. The V call is TRBV20-1, the J call TRBJ1-5; D is unresolved. V was shortened by 2 bases and J by 0 bases, with 8 bases between the two germline ends. The CDR3 consists of 14 residues. Germline V CDR1 and CDR2: DFQATT, SNEGSKA (reference sequence). The CDR3 sequence is CSARPLYSNQPQHF. CDR3 nucleotide sequence: TGCAGTGCTAGACCCCTTTATAGCAATCAGCCCCAGCATTTT.

To note about this clonotype: This beta chain represents an off-target read in a library built for alpha chains; its size is of limited meaning. The CDR3 DNA sequence: TGTGCCAGCAGCCACGGGAAACACAGAAATTCACCCCTCCACTTT. Its protein product is CASSHGKHRNSPLHF. This chain uses TRBV14 with TRBJ1-6, with D unresolved. Germline CDR1 SGHDN, CDR2 FVKESK. The CDR3 is 15 amino acids. Between the trimmed V and J ends, which lost 3 bases and 7 bases, there was a span of 13 bases.

This clonotype was seen more than once but under ten times. This beta chain is a stray sequence in a library constructed for alpha chains; its clone size is not meaningful. The V call is TRBV4-2, the J call TRBJ1-5; weak D call: TRBD1 (5 bases). Germline V lookup: CDR1 LGHNA, CDR2 YNFKEQ. The CDR3 sequence is 15 residues long. The V gene lost 1 base and the J gene lost 6 bases, with 13 bases spanning the gap. The CDR3 DNA reads as TGTGCCAGCAGCCAAGCCCAACCAGGGAGTCAGCCCCAGCATTTT. This translates into CASSQAQPGSQPQHF.

This clonotype showed up many times. This beta chain lies outside the target of a library built for alpha chains; its clone size means little. V is TRBV20-1 and J is TRBJ2-5, with 11 nucleotides matching TRBD2. The CDR3 is 16 amino acids. Germline values: CDR1 DFQATT, CDR2 SNEGSKA (reference sequence). The trim removed 5 bases at V and 4 bases at J, leaving 12 bases unmatched. The CDR3 is CSAPFSGRAALETQYF. The CDR3 DNA is TGCAGTGCTCCCTTTAGCGGGAGGGCTGCGTTAGAGACCCAGTACTTC.

For this clonotype: Because this beta chain is a stray read in a library intended to capture alpha chains, its abundance should not be given much weight. The chain is built from TRBV11-3 and TRBJ2-3; no clear D. V was cut by 3 bases and J by 5 bases, with 9 bases left in between. The germline V gene has CDR1 SGHNT and CDR2 YENEEA. CDR3 length: 13 amino acids. The CDR3 loop reads CASSFATGDTQYF. The CDR3 DNA is TGTGCCAGCAGCTTCGCCACGGGAGATACGCAGTATTTT.

Worth noting for this clonotype: Being off target in a library aimed at alpha chains, this beta chain has a size of little meaning. This chain links TRBV7-9 with TRBJ2-2; D may match TRBD1 or TRBD2 (5 bases each). The V end lost 4 bases, the J end lost 0 bases, and 15 bases lay between the germline ends. Germline V gives CDR1 SEHNR, CDR2 FQNEAQ (reference sequence). The length of the CDR3 is 17 residues. CDR3 sequence reads: CASSSTVGVANTGELFF. As DNA, the CDR3 is TGTGCCAGCAGCTCCACGGTGGGGGTCGCGAACACCGGGGAGCTGTTTTTT.

This clonotype was picked up many times. Because this beta chain is a stray read in a library intended to capture alpha chains, its abundance should not be given much weight. The J gene is TRBJ1-5, the V gene TRBV19; D perhaps matches TRBD1 (5 bases). The CDR3 spans 13 residues. The ends were cut back, 10 bases at V and 6 bases at J, with 16 bases in the middle. Germline CDR1 is LNHDA and CDR2 is SQIVND (reference sequence). CDR3 DNA: TGTGCCACCGCGTCGCAGGGCTTTCAGCCCCAGCATTTT. Translating gives CATASQGFQPQHF.

In this sample, this clonotype turned up many times. This beta chain is an unintended read in a library built for alpha chains; its size means little. The chain carries TRBV28 and TRBJ1-1, with TRBD1 as a possible D gene (6 bases). The CDR3 runs to 15 residues. CDR1 is MDHEN, CDR2 SYDVKM, per germline. The ends were cut back, 8 bases at V and 3 bases at J, with 19 bases in the middle. CDR3 sequence (DNA): TGTGCCAGCGGGCGAAGTGGGGGCGGTTACACTGAAGCTTTCTTT. Amino acid sequence: CASGRSGGGYTEAFF.

In its sample, this clonotype was seen many times. This beta chain was picked up by a library intended for alpha chains and is off target, so its count carries little meaning. V gene TRBV20-1 combines with J gene TRBJ1-2; D is unresolved. V lost 5 bases and J lost 6, with 16 bases in between. CDR1 is DFQATT, CDR2 SNEGSKA, per germline (reference sequence). The CDR3 is 13 amino acids. Here the CDR3 reads CSAPVTASDGYTF. DNA of the CDR3: TGCAGTGCTCCAGTGACCGCTTCCGATGGCTACACCTTC.

This clonotype was detected many times. The library was built for alpha chains, so this beta chain is an off-target read and its size means little. The chain combines TRBV30 with TRBJ1-1, with unresolved D. The V and J ends lost 1 base and 0 bases respectively, with 3 bases between them. The CDR3 has 12 residues. CDR1 and CDR2 from the germline V gene are GTSNPN and SVGIG (reference sequence). As DNA, the CDR3 is TGTGCCTGGAGTGACTTGAACACTGAAGCTTTCTTT. The encoded protein is CAWSDLNTEAFF.

For this clonotype: This beta chain appears as a stray read in a library generated for alpha chains; its size is not informative. The V call is TRBV7-2, the J call TRBJ2-1; 13 bases are a match to TRBD2. The CDR3 covers 14 residues. Germline CDR1 reads SGHTA; CDR2 reads FQGNSA. Trimming removed 5 bases from V and 7 bases from J; junction bases left unmatched: 2. Here the CDR3 reads CASSGLAGVNEQFF. The CDR3 DNA is TGTGCCAGCAGCGGACTAGCGGGAGTGAATGAGCAGTTCTTC.

This clonotype was counted many times. Being off target in a library aimed at alpha chains, this beta chain has a size of little meaning. The genes are TRBV20-1 and TRBJ1-1; D is uncertain. Germline CDR1 and CDR2: DFQATT and SNEGSKA (reference sequence). This CDR3 is built from 11 residues. Trimming removed 7 bases at V and 0 bases at J, with 6 bases between. CDR3 amino acids: CSGPLNTEAFF. The CDR3 DNA sequence: TGCAGTGGTCCACTGAACACTGAAGCTTTCTTT.

This clonotype showed up many times. With the library built for alpha chains, this beta chain is off target and its frequency is not meaningful. The chain links TRBV2 to TRBJ2-3; tentatively, D is TRBD1 (6 bases). V dropped 5 bases and J dropped 2 bases, with 8 bases sitting between them. Germline assignment: CDR1 SNHLY and CDR2 FYNNEI. The CDR3 runs to 13 residues. The CDR3 region has the DNA TGTGCCAGCAGTTGGGACAACACAGATACGCAGTATTTT. This encodes CASSWDNTDTQYF.

In its sample, this clonotype was seen many times. This beta chain came through as a stray read in a library set up for alpha chains, and its size says little. V usage is TRBV11-2 and J usage is TRBJ1-2; weak D call: TRBD1 (5 bases). Germline V gives CDR1 SGHAT, CDR2 FQNNGV. V was pared by 5 bases and J by 4 bases, with 14 bases between. The CDR3 runs 14 residues. The CDR3 DNA follows: TGTGCCAGCAGCCTTTCAGGGCTGGGCTATGGCTACACCTTC. Its translation: CASSLSGLGYGYTF.

This clonotype occurred many times. This beta chain is an off-target read within a library intended for alpha chains, so its frequency means little. The genes are TRBV2 and TRBJ2-1; 7 bases are shared with TRBD1. CDR1 is SNHLY, CDR2 FYNNEI, per germline. This CDR3 region has 14 residues. J lost 10 bases, V lost 5 bases, and 11 bases had no gene match. Here the CDR3 reads CASSPVTGEEEQFF. The CDR3 nucleotides are TGTGCCAGCAGTCCCGTAACAGGGGAAGAAGAGCAGTTCTTC.

In this sample, this clonotype turned up many times. Because this beta chain is a stray read in a library intended to capture alpha chains, its abundance should not be given much weight. This rearrangement joins TRBV5-5 to TRBJ2-1; 7 bases map to TRBD1. Germline V gene lookup returns CDR1 SGHKS and CDR2 YYEKEE (reference sequence). The CDR3 runs 15 residues. Germline trimming cut 0 bases from V and 4 bases from J; bases unmatched to any gene: 4. The CDR3 loop reads CASSLEQGLYNEQFF. Here the CDR3 DNA reads TGTGCCAGCAGCTTGGAACAGGGGCTTTACAATGAGCAGTTCTTC.

The sample holds many counts of this clonotype. With the library built for alpha chains, this beta chain is off target and its frequency is not meaningful. This chain connects TRBV20-1 to TRBJ2-1; 7 bases are shared with TRBD2. Germline V gene lookup returns CDR1 DFQATT and CDR2 SNEGSKA (reference sequence). Trimming at V came to 6 bases and at J to 5 bases, leaving 10 bases not matched to a gene. The CDR3 has 14 residues. This CDR3 is CSAPRGAGDNEQFF. In nucleotides, the CDR3 is TGCAGTGCACCCCGTGGTGCGGGAGACAATGAGCAGTTCTTC.

A remark on this clonotype: Little can be read into the size of this beta chain, an off-target read in a library designed for alpha chains. J is TRBJ2-1 and V is TRBV2; either TRBD1 or TRBD2 may fit D (5 bases each). Germline CDR1 SNHLY, CDR2 FYNNEI. This CDR3 is built from 16 residues. Between the trimmed V and J ends, which lost 0 bases and 7 bases, there was a span of 16 bases. The CDR3 reads CASSEARGIGENEQFF. In DNA form, the CDR3 reads TGTGCCAGCAGTGAAGCCCGGGGCATAGGAGAAAATGAGCAGTTCTTC.

This clonotype was counted many times. Found in a library prepared for alpha chains, this beta chain is an off-target read, and its abundance has little meaning. The CDR3 nucleotides read TGTGCCAGCAGCCAAGGTCCGACAGGGGGCAGGGAGACCCAGTACTTC. As protein: CASSQGPTGGRETQYF. The rearrangement joins TRBV14 to TRBJ2-5; TRBD1 aligns across 10 bases. Germline V gene data show CDR1 as SGHDN and CDR2 as FVKESK. Germline trimming cut 1 base from V and 5 bases from J; bases unmatched to any gene: 7. This CDR3 is built from 16 residues.